A selection of T cell receptor beta chains follows, all from one sample in a study of regulatory and conventional T cells in RAG deficiency. Sequencing used immunoSEQ multiplex PCR; TCRdb keeps in-frame clones, though not all of them. The sample includes about 34,000 clones, approximately 80% seen only once; the top ten take 3.4%. Another study also made use of these data, one on regulatory T cells.

Material: CD4+ effector T cells sorted from blood. The receptors stem from a human donor in good health. CDR3s include the opening cysteine and the closing phenylalanine or tryptophan. Each record gives: V gene, D gene, clone size, J gene, CDR3 protein, CDR3 DNA. A D gene is named only where the DNA matches it firmly. Not all rows give a size; the values are once, few, many and, for expanded clones, a class.

TRBV5-1	NA	NA	TRBJ2-5	CASSLGWILGEKKETQYF	TGCGCCAGCAGCTTGGGTTGGATATTGGGTGAGAAGAAAGAGACCCAGTACTTC
TRBV2	NA	NA	TRBJ1-2	CASSDAPAPVAF	TGTGCCAGCAGTGATGCCCCGGCCCCGGTCGCCTTC
TRBV18	TRBD1	NA	TRBJ1-5	CASSPGTGVDGPQHF	TGTGCCAGCTCACCTGGGACAGGGGTAGACGGGCCCCAGCATTTT
TRBV28	NA	NA	TRBJ1-4	CASSSLIQANEKLFF	TGTGCCAGCAGTTCTTTGATCCAGGCGAATGAAAAACTGTTTTTT
TRBV5-1	TRBD1	once	TRBJ2-7	CASSLAIGTASHEQYF	TGCGCCAGCAGCTTGGCAATCGGGACAGCCTCTCACGAGCAGTACTTC
TRBV19	NA	NA	TRBJ2-3	CASSRFPRPVQTDTQYF	TGTGCCAGTAGCCGATTTCCCCGACCCGTCCAAACAGATACGCAGTATTTT
TRBV6-1	NA	NA	TRBJ2-6	CASSARRGVSSGANVLTF	TGTGCCAGCAGTGCCCGCCGTGGGGTGAGCTCTGGGGCCAACGTCCTGACTTTC
TRBV7-3	TRBD1	NA	TRBJ1-2	CASSPQGGYGYTF	TGTGCCAGCAGCCCACAGGGGGGGTATGGCTACACCTTC
TRBV30	NA	NA	TRBJ1-5	CAWSEGSSNQPQHF	TGTGCCTGGAGTGAAGGAAGCAGCAATCAGCCCCAGCATTTT
TRBV7-9	TRBD2	NA	TRBJ2-3	CASSLYLLAGGTDTQYF	TGTGCCAGCAGCTTATATCTGCTAGCGGGGGGTACAGATACGCAGTATTTT
TRBV7-2	NA	NA	TRBJ1-1	CASSLAGQFEAFF	TGTGCCAGCAGCTTAGCCGGACAGTTCGAGGCTTTCTTT
TRBV6-1	NA	NA	TRBJ2-7	CASSGRSLGRYEQYF	TGTGCCAGCAGTGGTCGCAGCCTGGGGCGCTACGAGCAGTACTTC
TRBV7-9	TRBD1	NA	TRBJ1-4	CASSFQGATNEKLFF	TGTGCCAGCAGCTTTCAGGGGGCAACTAATGAAAAACTGTTTTTT
TRBV7-9	NA	NA	TRBJ1-2	CASSPQGRYGYTF	TGTGCCAGCAGCCCCCAGGGCCGGTATGGCTACACCTTC
TRBV12-5	TRBD1	few	TRBJ1-4	CASGLPRQGIVFF	TGTGCTAGTGGTTTGCCCAGACAGGGTATTGTGTTTTTT
TRBV7-9	TRBD1	NA	TRBJ1-2	CASSPGRGYGYTF	TGTGCCAGCAGCCCGGGCAGGGGGTATGGCTACACCTTC
TRBV7-2	TRBD1	NA	TRBJ1-5	CASSVQGVGNQPQHF	TGTGCCAGCAGCGTACAGGGGGTCGGCAATCAGCCCCAGCATTTT
TRBV29-1	TRBD1	few	TRBJ1-2	CSVARDRSNYGYTF	TGCAGCGTTGCGAGGGACAGATCGAACTATGGCTACACCTTC
TRBV5-4	TRBD2	NA	TRBJ2-5	CASSLGTSGGHGETQYF	TGTGCCAGCAGCTTAGGGACTAGCGGGGGCCACGGGGAGACCCAGTACTTC
TRBV20-1	NA	NA	TRBJ1-2	CSAHDGDGYTF	TGCAGTGCCCACGACGGCGATGGCTACACCTTC
TRBV19	NA	few	TRBJ1-4	CASSTGTSNEKLFF	TGTGCCAGTAGTACAGGGACAAGTAATGAAAAACTGTTTTTT
TRBV6-5	NA	few	TRBJ1-2	CASGRKLGYTF	TGTGCCAGCGGACGAAAACTCGGCTACACCTTC
TRBV7-9	NA	NA	TRBJ1-1	CASSYSGRFPEAFF	TGTGCCAGCAGCTATAGCGGCAGGTTCCCTGAAGCTTTCTTT
TRBV19	TRBD1	few	TRBJ1-1	CASSPTGVSLAFF	TGTGCCAGTAGCCCGACAGGGGTCTCTCTAGCTTTCTTT
TRBV27	NA	NA	TRBJ2-1	CASSPGTRSYNEQFF	TGTGCCAGCAGTCCTGGGACACGCTCCTACAATGAGCAGTTCTTC
TRBV10-3	TRBD2	once	TRBJ2-3	CAISEGAGGSTDTQYF	TGTGCCATCAGTGAAGGAGCGGGGGGGAGCACAGATACGCAGTATTTT
TRBV12-5	NA	NA	TRBJ1-2	CASAAPASYGYTF	TGTGCTAGTGCGGCCCCGGCGAGCTATGGCTACACCTTC
TRBV19	NA	NA	TRBJ2-7	CASSILGVASYEQYF	TGTGCCAGTAGTATCTTAGGGGTCGCCTCCTACGAGCAGTACTTC
TRBV10-3	TRBD2	NA	TRBJ2-5	CAISDPNTGTSVETQYF	TGTGCCATCAGTGATCCTAATACCGGGACTAGCGTAGAGACCCAGTACTTC
TRBV18	TRBD1	NA	TRBJ1-3	CASSPVTGENTIYF	TGTGCCAGCTCACCAGTTACAGGGGAGAACACCATATATTTT
TRBV5-1	NA	NA	TRBJ2-1	CASSLGQTRSLSSYNEQFF	TGCGCCAGCAGCTTGGGACAGACAAGAAGCTTGAGCTCCTACAATGAGCAGTTCTTC
TRBV27	NA	NA	TRBJ2-2	CASSGYRNTGELFF	TGTGCCAGCAGTGGATACAGGAACACCGGGGAGCTGTTTTTT
TRBV12-5	NA	once	TRBJ2-1	CASATSLRAFF	TGTGCTAGTGCCACCTCGCTTAGGGCGTTCTTC
TRBV5-4	TRBD1	NA	TRBJ1-2	CASSTQRDSLLYGYTF	TGTGCCAGCAGCACACAGCGGGACAGTCTTCTCTATGGCTACACCTTC
TRBV2	NA	NA	TRBJ1-2	CASRGTREDGYTF	TGTGCCAGCAGGGGAACCAGGGAAGATGGCTACACCTTC
TRBV30	NA	NA	TRBJ1-6	CAWKRESPLHF	TGTGCCTGGAAAAGGGAGTCACCCCTCCACTTT